These T cell receptor beta chains were read from a single sample in a study of cytomegalovirus exposure and HLA in healthy donors. Profiled with immunoSEQ multiplex PCR; TCRdb holds only in-frame clones, not every one. In the table there are roughly 100,000 clones, under 85% of which are singletons. The material sequenced was PBMCs. These receptors were obtained from a man between 18 and 35 years old in good health and CMV-seronegative. Both conserved end residues are part of each CDR3. A D gene is named only where the DNA matches it firmly. The size of a clone is reported for some rows only, either as once, few or many, or as a class for expanded clones.

TRBV27	.	.	TRBJ1-4	CASSKLQSRGEKLFF	TGTGCCAGCAGTAAATTACAGTCCCGGGGGGAAAAACTGTTTTTT
TRBV19	.	.	TRBJ1-1	CASSFNRNTEAFF	TGTGCCAGTAGTTTCAACAGGAACACTGAAGCTTTCTTT
TRBV10-2	.	TRBD2	TRBJ2-7	CASSGPVTSGNDEQYF	TGCGCCAGCAGTGGTCCGGTCACTAGCGGGAACGACGAGCAGTACTTC
TRBV6-5	.	.	TRBJ2-3	CASSYSRGSEEDTQYF	TGTGCCAGCAGTTACTCCCGAGGTAGCGAGGAAGATACGCAGTATTTT
TRBV6-5	.	.	TRBJ2-5	CASSNVAQETQYF	TGTGCCAGCAGCAACGTGGCACAAGAGACCCAGTACTTC
TRBV12-5	.	.	TRBJ2-7	CASAPEGTYEQYF	TGTGCTAGTGCCCCGGAGGGGACCTACGAGCAGTACTTC
TRBV27	.	.	TRBJ2-2	CASSYRNTGELFF	TGTGCCAGCAGTTACAGGAACACCGGGGAGCTGTTTTTT
TRBV15	few	.	TRBJ2-6	CATSRDTAGANVLTF	TGTGCCACCAGCAGAGACACGGCTGGGGCCAACGTCCTGACTTTC
TRBV7-8	.	TRBD2	TRBJ2-5	CASSSDFGTRAGETQYF	TGTGCCAGCAGCTCTGACTTCGGGACTAGGGCAGGAGAGACCCAGTACTTC
TRBV7-6	.	TRBD2	TRBJ2-2	CASSLASGRADTGELFF	TGTGCCAGCAGCTTAGCATCCGGGAGGGCCGATACCGGGGAGCTGTTTTTT
TRBV5-1	.	.	TRBJ1-1	CASSWVRPGTEAFF	TGCGCCAGCAGCTGGGTCCGACCGGGGACTGAAGCTTTCTTT
TRBV5-6	.	TRBD2	TRBJ2-7	CASSLVVGTSGYEQYF	TGTGCCAGCAGCTTGGTTGTTGGGACTAGCGGCTACGAGCAGTACTTC
TRBV9	few	.	TRBJ1-3	CASSPKTGTGNTIYF	TGTGCCAGCAGCCCGAAAACAGGGACTGGAAACACCATATATTTT
TRBV27	.	.	TRBJ1-2	CASGGTRGYTF	TGTGCCAGCGGGGGGACTCGTGGCTACACCTTC
TRBV27	.	.	TRBJ1-2	CASSFVGQGISKYGYTF	TGTGCCAGCAGTTTCGTCGGGCAGGGAATTAGTAAGTATGGCTACACCTTC
TRBV7-2	.	.	TRBJ2-1	CASSSQIAVPYNEQFF	TGTGCCAGCAGCTCGCAGATAGCGGTACCCTACAATGAGCAGTTCTTC
TRBV5-4	.	TRBD1	TRBJ1-2	CASRAQQGGYGYTF	TGTGCCAGCAGAGCACAACAGGGGGGGTATGGCTACACCTTC
TRBV9	.	TRBD1	TRBJ1-1	CASEPGGPFEAFF	TGTGCCAGCGAACCAGGGGGCCCCTTTGAGGCTTTCTTT
TRBV13	.	.	TRBJ2-3	CASIWRRSSTDTQYF	TGTGCCAGCATTTGGAGGCGATCGAGCACAGATACGCAGTATTTT
TRBV7-2	.	TRBD2	TRBJ2-3	CASSRGGRGTDTQYF	TGTGCCAGCAGCCGCGGGGGTCGGGGCACAGATACGCAGTATTTT
TRBV6-5	.	TRBD1	TRBJ2-7	CASSLPGTVYEQYF	TGTGCCAGCAGTCTACCCGGGACAGTCTACGAGCAGTACTTC
TRBV7-8	once	.	TRBJ2-1	CASSWVITSSYNEQFF	TGTGCCAGCAGCTGGGTCATCACTAGCAGCTACAATGAGCAGTTCTTC
TRBV6-5	.	.	TRBJ2-1	CASSQQGGYNNEQFF	TGTGCCAGCAGTCAACAGGGAGGGTATAACAATGAGCAGTTCTTC
TRBV9	.	TRBD1	TRBJ2-3	CASSDTRWGTQRGPDTQYF	TGTGCCAGCAGCGACACGAGATGGGGGACACAGAGGGGGCCAGATACGCAGTATTTT
TRBV30	few	.	TRBJ1-1	CAWRVLDRWAFF	TGTGCCTGGCGGGTCTTAGATAGATGGGCTTTCTTT
TRBV19	.	TRBD1	TRBJ2-7	CASSMNRGPHEQYF	TGTGCCAGTAGTATGAACAGGGGGCCCCACGAGCAGTACTTC
TRBV19	.	.	TRBJ1-5	CASSIELNQPQHF	TGTGCCAGTAGTATTGAACTCAATCAGCCCCAGCATTTT
TRBV29-1	few	.	TRBJ2-3	CSVRLAISTDTQYF	TGCAGCGTTCGGTTAGCGATTAGCACAGATACGCAGTATTTT
TRBV7-9	few	.	TRBJ1-1	CASTSRGSTEAFF	TGTGCCAGCACCTCCAGAGGGTCCACTGAAGCTTTCTTT
TRBV9	few	.	TRBJ1-2	CASSVDDEHGYTF	TGTGCCAGCAGCGTAGACGATGAGCATGGCTACACCTTC
TRBV7-2	few	TRBD1	TRBJ1-2	CASSLASTGGWGYTF	TGTGCCAGCAGCTTAGCCTCTACAGGGGGATGGGGCTACACCTTC
TRBV18	.	TRBD1	TRBJ1-1	CASSLGQAINTEAFF	TGTGCCAGCTCACTGGGACAGGCGATAAACACTGAAGCTTTCTTT
TRBV12-5	.	.	TRBJ1-2	CASGGDSYYGYTF	TGTGCTAGTGGTGGAGACAGCTACTATGGCTACACCTTC
TRBV7-9	.	TRBD1	TRBJ1-2	CASSLNNRGSIYGYTF	TGTGCCAGCAGCTTAAATAACAGGGGAAGTATCTATGGCTACACCTTC
TRBV6-1	few	.	TRBJ1-3	CASRGNTIYF	TGTGCCAGCCGGGGAAACACCATATATTTT
TRBV28	.	TRBD1	TRBJ1-5	CASSLTGGSQPQHF	TGTGCCAGCAGTTTAACAGGGGGCAGTCAGCCCCAGCATTTT
TRBV10-3	.	TRBD1	TRBJ2-2	CAISDFVRQGNTGELFF	TGTGCCATCAGTGATTTTGTTAGACAGGGGAACACCGGGGAGCTGTTTTTT
TRBV5-6	.	TRBD2	TRBJ2-1	CASRTSGVGTEQFF	TGTGCCAGCCGGACTAGCGGGGTGGGCACGGAGCAGTTCTTC
TRBV28	.	.	TRBJ1-2	CASSLPQVYGYTF	TGTGCCAGCAGTTTACCCCAGGTTTATGGCTACACCTTC
TRBV9	once	TRBD1	TRBJ1-1	CASSPGRGSTEAFF	TGTGCCAGCAGCCCCGGCAGGGGGAGCACTGAAGCTTTCTTT
TRBV28	.	.	TRBJ2-1	CASSRYNEQFF	TGTGCCAGCAGTCGGTATAATGAGCAGTTCTTC
TRBV13	.	TRBD1	TRBJ1-5	CASSLGTGKGQPQHF	TGTGCCAGCAGCCTGGGGACAGGGAAGGGCCAGCCCCAGCATTTT
TRBV6-6	.	TRBD2	TRBJ2-5	CASSPLLAGGRETQYF	TGTGCCAGCAGTCCTCTACTAGCGGGAGGAAGGGAGACCCAGTACTTC
TRBV6-5	.	.	TRBJ1-5	CASRQGSNQPQHF	TGTGCCAGCCGCCAGGGTAGCAATCAGCCCCAGCATTTT
TRBV30	.	TRBD2	TRBJ2-5	CAWGTMEETQYF	TGTGCCTGGGGGACTATGGAAGAGACCCAGTACTTC
TRBV7-2	.	.	TRBJ2-1	CASSSVGRGPSYNEQFF	TGTGCCAGCAGCTCCGTGGGCAGGGGTCCATCCTACAATGAGCAGTTCTTC
TRBV6-5	.	.	TRBJ2-7	CASSPRDEQYF	TGTGCCAGCAGTCCACGGGACGAGCAGTACTTC
TRBV7-6	.	TRBD2	TRBJ2-7	CASSPRPSGALYEQYF	TGTGCCAGCAGCCCAAGGCCTAGCGGAGCCCTATACGAGCAGTACTTC
TRBV11-2	.	TRBD1	TRBJ2-1	CASSFRQGARDNEQFF	TGTGCCAGCAGCTTCAGACAGGGGGCAAGGGACAATGAGCAGTTCTTC
TRBV6-6	once	TRBD1	TRBJ1-5	CASRKTGDGNQPQHF	TGTGCCAGCAGGAAAACAGGGGACGGCAATCAGCCCCAGCATTTT
TRBV9	once	TRBD2	TRBJ2-7	CASSVASGSYEQYF	TGTGCCAGCAGCGTAGCTAGCGGCTCCTACGAGCAGTACTTC
TRBV7-9	.	.	TRBJ1-5	CSSSSGEVDQPQHF	TGTTCCAGCAGCTCGGGAGAAGTCGATCAGCCCCAGCATTTT
TRBV6-5	.	.	TRBJ1-5	CASSYSGHISNQPQHF	TGTGCCAGCAGTTACTCGGGACATATTAGCAATCAGCCCCAGCATTTT
TRBV6-5	.	TRBD1	TRBJ1-2	CASSGRDRVYGYTF	TGTGCCAGCAGTGGCCGGGACAGGGTCTATGGCTACACCTTC